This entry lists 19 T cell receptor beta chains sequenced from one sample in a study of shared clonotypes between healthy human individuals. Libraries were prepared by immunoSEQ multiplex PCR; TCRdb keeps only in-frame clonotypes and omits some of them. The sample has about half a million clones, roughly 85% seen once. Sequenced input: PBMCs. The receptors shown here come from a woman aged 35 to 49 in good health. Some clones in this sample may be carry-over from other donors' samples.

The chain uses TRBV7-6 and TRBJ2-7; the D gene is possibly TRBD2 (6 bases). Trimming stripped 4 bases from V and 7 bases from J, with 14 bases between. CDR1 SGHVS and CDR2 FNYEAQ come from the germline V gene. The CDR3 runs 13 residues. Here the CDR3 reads CASSYRLDLEQYF. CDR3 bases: TGTGCCAGCAGCTATAGACTAGACCTAGAGCAGTACTTC.

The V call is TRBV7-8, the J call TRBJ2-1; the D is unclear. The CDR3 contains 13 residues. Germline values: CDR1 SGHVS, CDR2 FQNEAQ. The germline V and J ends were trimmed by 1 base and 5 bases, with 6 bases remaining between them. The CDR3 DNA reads TGTGCCAGCAGCTTAGGAACCAACAATGAGCAGTTCTTC. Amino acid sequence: CASSLGTNNEQFF.

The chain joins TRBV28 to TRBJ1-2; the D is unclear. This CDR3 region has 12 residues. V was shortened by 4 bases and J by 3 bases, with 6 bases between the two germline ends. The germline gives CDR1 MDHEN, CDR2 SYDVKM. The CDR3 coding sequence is TGTGCCAGCAGTTCGGAAGACTATGGCTACACCTTC. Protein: CASSSEDYGYTF.

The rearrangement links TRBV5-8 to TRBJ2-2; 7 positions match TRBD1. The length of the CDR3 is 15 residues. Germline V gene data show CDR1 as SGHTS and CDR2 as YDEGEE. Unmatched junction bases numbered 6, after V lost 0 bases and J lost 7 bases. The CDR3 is CASSLALTGFGELFF. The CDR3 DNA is TGTGCCAGCAGCTTGGCGCTGACAGGGTTCGGGGAGCTGTTTTTT.

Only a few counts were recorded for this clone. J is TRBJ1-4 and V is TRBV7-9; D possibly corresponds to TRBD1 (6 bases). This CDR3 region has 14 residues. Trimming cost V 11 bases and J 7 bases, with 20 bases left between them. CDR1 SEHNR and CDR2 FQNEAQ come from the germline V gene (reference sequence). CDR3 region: CASRSGADSEKLFF. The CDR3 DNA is TGTGCCTCTCGCTCGGGGGCTGATAGTGAAAAACTGTTTTTT.

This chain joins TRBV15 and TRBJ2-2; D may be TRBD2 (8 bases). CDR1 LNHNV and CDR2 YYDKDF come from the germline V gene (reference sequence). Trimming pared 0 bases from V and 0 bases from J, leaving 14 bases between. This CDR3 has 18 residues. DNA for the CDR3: TGTGCCACCAGCAGAGATGGGACAGCGGGAGCGAACACCGGGGAGCTGTTTTTT. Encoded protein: CATSRDGTAGANTGELFF.

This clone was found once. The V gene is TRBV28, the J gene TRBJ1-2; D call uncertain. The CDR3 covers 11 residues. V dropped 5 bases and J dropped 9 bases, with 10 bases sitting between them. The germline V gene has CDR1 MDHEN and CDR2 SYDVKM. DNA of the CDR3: TGTGCCAGCAGTAGGGCCCGGCGCTACACCTTC. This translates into CASSRARRYTF.

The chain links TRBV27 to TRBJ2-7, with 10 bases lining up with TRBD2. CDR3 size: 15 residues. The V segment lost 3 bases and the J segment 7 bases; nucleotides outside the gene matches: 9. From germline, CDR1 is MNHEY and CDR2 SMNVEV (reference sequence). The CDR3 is CASSFGLAGAGEQYF. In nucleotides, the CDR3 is TGTGCCAGCAGTTTTGGTCTAGCGGGAGCGGGAGAGCAGTACTTC.

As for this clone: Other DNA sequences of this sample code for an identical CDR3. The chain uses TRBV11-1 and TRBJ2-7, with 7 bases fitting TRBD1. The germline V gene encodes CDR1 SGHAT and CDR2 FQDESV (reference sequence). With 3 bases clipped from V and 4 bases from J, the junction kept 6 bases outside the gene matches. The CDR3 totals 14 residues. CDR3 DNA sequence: TGTGCCAGCAGCTTCCGAGACAGGGTATACGAGCAGTACTTC. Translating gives CASSFRDRVYEQYF.

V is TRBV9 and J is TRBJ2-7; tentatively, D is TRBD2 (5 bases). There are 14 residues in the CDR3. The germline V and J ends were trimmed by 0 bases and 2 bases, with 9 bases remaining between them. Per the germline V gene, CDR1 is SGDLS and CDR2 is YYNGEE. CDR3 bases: TGTGCCAGCAGCGTAGATCCGGGAACCTACGAGCAGTACTTC. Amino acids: CASSVDPGTYEQYF. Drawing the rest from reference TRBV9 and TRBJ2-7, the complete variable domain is DSGVTQTPKHLITATGQRVTLRCSPRSGDLSVYWYQQSLDQGLQFLIQYYNGEERAKGNILERFSAQQFPDLHSELNLSSLELGDSALYFCASSVDPGTYEQYFGPGTRLTVT.

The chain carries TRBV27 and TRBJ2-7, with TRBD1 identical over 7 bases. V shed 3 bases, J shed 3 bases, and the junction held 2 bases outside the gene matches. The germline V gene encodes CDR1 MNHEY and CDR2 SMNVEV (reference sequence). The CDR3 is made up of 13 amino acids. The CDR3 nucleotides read TGTGCCAGCAGTTTTGCAGGGGGCTACGAGCAGTACTTC. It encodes CASSFAGGYEQYF.

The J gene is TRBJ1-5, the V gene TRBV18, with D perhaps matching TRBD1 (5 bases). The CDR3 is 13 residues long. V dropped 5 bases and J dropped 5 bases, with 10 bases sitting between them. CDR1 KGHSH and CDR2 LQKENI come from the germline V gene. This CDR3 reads CASSFGTDQPQHF. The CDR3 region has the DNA TGTGCCAGCTCATTCGGGACGGATCAGCCCCAGCATTTT. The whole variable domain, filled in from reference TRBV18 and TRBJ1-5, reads NAGVMQNPRHLVRRRGQEARLRCSPMKGHSHVYWYRQLPEEGLKFMVYLQKENIIDESGMPKERFSAEFPKEGPSILRIQQVVRGDSAAYFCASSFGTDQPQHFGDGTRLSIL.

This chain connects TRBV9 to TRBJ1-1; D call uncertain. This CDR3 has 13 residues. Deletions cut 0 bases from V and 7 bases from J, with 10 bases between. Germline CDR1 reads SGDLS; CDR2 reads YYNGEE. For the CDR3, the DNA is TGTGCCAGCAGCGTAGCTGGCGGGGATGAAGCTTTCTTT. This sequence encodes CASSVAGGDEAFF.

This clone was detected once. CDR3 bases: TGTGCCAGCAGTGTGTCAAGGGGGGTGGACAATGAGCAGTTCTTC. Its translation is CASSVSRGVDNEQFF. The chain uses TRBV2 and TRBJ2-1; D assignment may be TRBD1 or TRBD2 (6 bases each). Germline assignment: CDR1 SNHLY and CDR2 FYNNEI. The CDR3 length is 15 residues. V was cut by 4 bases and J by 5 bases, with 15 bases left in between.

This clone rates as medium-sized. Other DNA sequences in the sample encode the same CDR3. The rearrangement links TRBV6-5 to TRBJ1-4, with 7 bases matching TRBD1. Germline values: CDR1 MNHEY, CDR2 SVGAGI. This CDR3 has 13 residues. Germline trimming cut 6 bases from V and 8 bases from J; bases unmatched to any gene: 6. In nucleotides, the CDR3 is TGTGCCAGCAGACAGGGGAATCGGGAAAAACTGTTTTTT. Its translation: CASRQGNREKLFF.

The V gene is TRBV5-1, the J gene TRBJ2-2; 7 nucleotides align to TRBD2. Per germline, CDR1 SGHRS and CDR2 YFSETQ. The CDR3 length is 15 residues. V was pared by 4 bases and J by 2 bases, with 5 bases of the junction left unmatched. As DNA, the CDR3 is TGCGCCAGCAGCGCGGCTAGCGGTAACACCGGGGAGCTGTTTTTT. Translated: CASSAASGNTGELFF.

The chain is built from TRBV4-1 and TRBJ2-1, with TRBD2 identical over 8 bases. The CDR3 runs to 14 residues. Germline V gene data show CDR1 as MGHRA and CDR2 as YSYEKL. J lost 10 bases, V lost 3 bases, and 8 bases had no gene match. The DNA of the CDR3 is TGCGCCAGCAGCCAGGGGTCCCGGGAGGGGGAGCAGTTCTTC. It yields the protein CASSQGSREGEQFF.

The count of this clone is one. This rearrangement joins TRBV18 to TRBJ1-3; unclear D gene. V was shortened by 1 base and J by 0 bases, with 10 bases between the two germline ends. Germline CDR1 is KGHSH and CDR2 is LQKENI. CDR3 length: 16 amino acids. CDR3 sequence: CASSPRAERSGNTIYF. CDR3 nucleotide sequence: TGTGCCAGCTCACCACGGGCAGAGCGCTCTGGAAACACCATATATTTT.

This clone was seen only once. This CDR3 is CASSFKGTDTQYF. Here the CDR3 DNA reads TGTGCCAGCAGCTTTAAGGGAACAGATACGCAGTATTTT. The V call is TRBV5-8, the J call TRBJ2-3; D not resolved. Germline lookup yields CDR1 SGHTS and CDR2 YDEGEE. Trimming removed 2 bases at V and 3 bases at J, with 7 bases between. This CDR3 comprises 13 residues. The complete variable domain, with remaining parts taken from reference TRBV5-8 and TRBJ2-3, reads EAGVTQSPTHLIKTRGQQATLRCSPISGHTSVYWYQQALGLGLQFLLWYDEGEERNRGNFPPRFSGRQFPNYSSELNVNALELEDSALYLCASSFKGTDTQYFGPGTRLTVL.